This T cell receptor beta chain derives from a study of cytomegalovirus exposure and HLA in healthy donors. Study conclusions and caveats: In a later analysis, at a false discovery rate of 0.05, over 15,000 TCR beta sequences were associated with HLA alleles. According to the study, 160 or so TCR beta chains were cytomegalovirus-associated. Donors belonging to an Asian-associated ancestry cluster reportedly showed fewer N-insertions in productive TCRs than the approximately 640-donor mean, according to what a later analysis found. DRB1 had the most TCR associations and HLA-C the fewest, a later analysis found, with rates varying by HLA locus.

Germline values: CDR1 MNHNS, CDR2 SASEGT. The CDR3 runs to 15 residues. V lost 6 bases, J lost 4 bases, and 11 bases stayed unmatched. The PCR had 60 Vbeta and 13 Jbeta primers. Data came from immunoSEQ multiplex PCR; TCRdb stores just in-frame clones and leaves some out. Of some 130,000 clones listed, about 68% were seen once; the top ten hold around 1.6%. To note about this clone: Its matching antigen is unknown.

This clonotype was obtained from a human donor in good health. The chain carries TRBV6-1 and TRBJ1-2; 7 positions match TRBD1. Sequences were obtained from PBMCs. CDR3 loop: CASRPNRGFGYGYTF. CDR3 nucleotide sequence: TGTGCCAGCAGACCAAACAGGGGCTTTGGCTATGGCTACACCTTC.